These 20 T cell receptor beta chains were all obtained from the same sample, sequenced in a study of beta chain features in type 1 diabetes (dated by TCRdb to 2017 to 2018). Here is what the overall study found, with its caveats: A moderate but significant shortening of TCRB CDR3 length was observed in type 1 diabetes patients in all four CD4+ subsets.

To prepare the library, the immunoSEQ multiplex PCR assay was applied. The High Capacity cDNA Reverse Transcription Kit was used to reverse transcribe all of the isolated RNA, meaning that expressed TCRB transcripts were what got sequenced. TCRdb took over this immuneACCESS table, retaining in-frame rearrangements with V and J assigned. Such tables are incomplete; in checked studies, under half of the missing clones stem from an unresolved V gene, and the remainder is unexplained. The sample table shows roughly 730,000 clones, and around 15% are seen once. The ten top clones hold about 0.02% of the sample. Their specific antigens are unknown. Sequencing was carried out using naive CD4+ T cells from blood. The cell subset or site label corresponds to: true naive CD4+ T cells. These receptors all stem from a young man with type 1 diabetes.

In its sample, this clone was seen a few times. This rearrangement joins TRBV7-2 to TRBJ1-1, with 7 bases lining up with TRBD1. The CDR3 is made up of 14 amino acids. In germline, CDR1 is SGHTA, CDR2 FQGNSA. The V gene end was trimmed by 2 bases and the J gene end by 4 bases; junction bases not matched to a gene: 4. The CDR3 DNA sequence: TGTGCCAGCAGCTTACAGGGGGATGCCACTGAAGCTTTCTTT. Its protein is CASSLQGDATEAFF.

In this sample, this clone turned up a few times. V is TRBV6-1 and J is TRBJ1-2, with D unclear. Germline V gene data show CDR1 as MNHNS and CDR2 as SASEGT. V dropped 4 bases and J dropped 8 bases, with 14 bases sitting between them. The CDR3 length is 13 residues. As DNA, the CDR3 is TGTGCCAGCAGTGGAGAGGGAGTCGGCGGCTACACCTTC. Protein: CASSGEGVGGYTF.

The V and J genes are TRBV30 and TRBJ2-7; 9 nucleotides match TRBD1. This CDR3 has 12 residues. The germline V gene encodes CDR1 GTSNPN and CDR2 SVGIG (reference sequence). The V gene end was trimmed by 3 bases and the J gene end by 3 bases; junction bases not matched to a gene: 0. Here the CDR3 reads CAWRDRGYEQYF. The CDR3 DNA reads as TGTGCCTGGAGGGACAGGGGCTACGAGCAGTACTTC.

This clone was counted once. The chain links TRBV2 to TRBJ1-1; weak D call: TRBD1 (6 bases). V lost 8 bases to trimming and J lost 6 bases, with 16 bases between them. From germline, CDR1 is SNHLY and CDR2 FYNNEI. This CDR3 is built from 13 residues. CDR3 amino acids: CASDSQGSAEAFF. CDR3 nucleotide sequence: TGTGCCAGCGATAGCCAGGGGAGCGCTGAAGCTTTCTTT.

The gene calls are TRBV13 and TRBJ2-7, with 11 bases matching TRBD2. This CDR3 has 16 residues. Looked up from germline, CDR1 is PRHDT and CDR2 is FYEKMQ (reference sequence). The trim removed 4 bases at V and 0 bases at J, leaving 5 bases unmatched. The CDR3 nucleotides are TGTGCCAGCAGCTCACGACTAGCGGGACTCTCCTACGAGCAGTACTTC. Amino acids: CASSSRLAGLSYEQYF.

J is TRBJ2-5 and V is TRBV6-1, with 10 positions matching TRBD1. Per the germline V gene, CDR1 is MNHNS and CDR2 is SASEGT. V dropped 3 bases and J dropped 1; count of bases not matched to a gene: 8. The CDR3 loop spans 17 amino acids. The CDR3 sequence: CASSEPYRTGGQETQYF. The CDR3 DNA sequence: TGTGCCAGCAGTGAGCCTTACCGGACAGGGGGCCAAGAGACCCAGTACTTC.

This clone was picked up a small number of times. The V gene is TRBV5-1, the J gene TRBJ1-2; no reliable D call. Trimming left V 4 bases short and J 4 bases short, with 17 bases between. CDR3 length: 15 residues. Germline V gene data show CDR1 as SGHRS and CDR2 as YFSETQ. CDR3 in DNA: TGCGCCAGCAGCCCGGACCCCGCCGGGCCCTATGGCTACACCTTC. Translation gives CASSPDPAGPYGYTF.

Only a few counts were recorded for this clone. Here the CDR3 reads CASSLGDRVPQHF. CDR3 nucleotides: TGTGCCAGCAGCTTAGGGGACAGGGTACCCCAGCATTTT. The chain links TRBV7-8 to TRBJ1-5, with 9 positions matching TRBD1. CDR1 is SGHVS, CDR2 FQNEAQ, per germline. The junction had 2 bases not matched to a gene; V was cut back by 1 base and J by 10 bases. The CDR3 extends over 13 amino acids.

This clone was detected only a few times. This rearrangement joins TRBV30 to TRBJ2-5, with 8 bases lining up with TRBD2. CDR1 is GTSNPN, CDR2 SVGIG, per germline (reference sequence). Trimming removed 0 bases from V and 1 base from J; junction bases left unmatched: 4. This CDR3 region has 15 residues. CDR3 DNA sequence: TGTGCCTGGAGTGTTTTCGCGGGGGGCCAAGAGACCCAGTACTTC. Encoded protein: CAWSVFAGGQETQYF.

This clone came up a few times. J is TRBJ2-3 and V is TRBV7-3, with TRBD2 identical over 11 bases. The CDR3 is made up of 16 amino acids. CDR1 is SGHTA and CDR2 is FQGTGA in the germline V gene. V was clipped by 1 base and J by 2 bases; unmatched bases: 2. In DNA form, the CDR3 reads TGTGCCAGCAGCTTAAAACTAGCGGGGGTCACAGATACGCAGTATTTT. Protein sequence: CASSLKLAGVTDTQYF. The full variable domain, with the rest looked up from reference TRBV7-3 and TRBJ2-3, is GAGVSQTPSNKVTEKGKYVELRCDPISGHTALYWYRQSLGQGPEFLIYFQGTGAADDSGLPNDRFFAVRPEGSVSTLKIQRTERGDSAVYLCASSLKLAGVTDTQYFGPGTRLTVL.

The chain joins TRBV25-1 to TRBJ2-5; D is ambiguous. Germline V CDR1 and CDR2: MGHDK, SYGVNS. This CDR3 region has 12 residues. The V gene lost 1 base and the J gene lost 3 bases, with 3 bases spanning the gap. The CDR3 DNA reads as TGTGCCAGCAGTGAATGGGAAGAGACCCAGTACTTC. Amino acid sequence: CASSEWEETQYF.

There are a few counts of this clone. V and J are TRBV30 and TRBJ2-2; no clear D. V was shortened by 2 bases and J by 8 bases, with 3 bases between the two germline ends. The CDR3 is 10 amino acids. Germline V CDR1 and CDR2: GTSNPN, SVGIG (reference sequence). The CDR3 spells CAWSIGELFF. CDR3 in DNA: TGTGCCTGGAGTATAGGGGAGCTGTTTTTT. The entire variable domain, with the rest obtained from reference TRBV30 and TRBJ2-2, is as follows: SQTIHQWPATLVQPVGSPLSLECTVEGTSNPNLYWYRQAAGRGLQLLFYSVGIGQISSEVPQNLSASRPQDRQFILSSKKLLLSDSGFYLCAWSIGELFFGEGSRLTVL.

The CDR3 DNA reads TGTGCCAGCAGTCCCCACCTGATCCCCAACTATGGCTACACCTTC. Its protein product is CASSPHLIPNYGYTF. The rearrangement uses TRBV27 and TRBJ1-2; the D is unclear. V was shortened by 5 bases and J by 2 bases, with 15 bases between the two germline ends. The CDR3 runs 15 residues. The germline gives CDR1 MNHEY, CDR2 SMNVEV (reference sequence).

The chain combines TRBV15 with TRBJ2-3, with D hard to call. CDR1 LNHNV and CDR2 YYDKDF come from the germline V gene (reference sequence). This CDR3 spans 17 amino acids. V was pared by 0 bases and J by 4 bases, with 17 bases between. CDR3 sequence reads: CATSRDKGTSLADTQYF. The CDR3, as DNA: TGTGCCACCAGCAGAGATAAAGGAACCTCCCTCGCAGATACGCAGTATTTT.

This clone has more than one count but fewer than ten. The CDR3 nucleotides read TGTGCCAGCAGCGCACTAGCGGGGCTTTCAGATACGCAGTATTTT. This encodes CASSALAGLSDTQYF. The chain has TRBV7-8 and TRBJ2-3; 10 bases fit TRBD2. V gave up 5 bases and J gave up 4 bases; unmatched junction bases: 6. The length of the CDR3 is 15 residues. CDR1 and CDR2 from the germline V gene are SGHVS and FQNEAQ. The full variable domain, with the rest looked up from reference TRBV7-8 and TRBJ2-3, is GAGVSQSPRYKVAKRGQDVALRCDPISGHVSLFWYQQALGQGPEFLTYFQNEAQLDKSGLPSDRFFAERPEGSVSTLKIQRTQQEDSAVYLCASSALAGLSDTQYFGPGTRLTVL.

V is TRBV30 and J is TRBJ1-4, with a possible D match to TRBD1 (6 bases). Germline lookup yields CDR1 GTSNPN and CDR2 SVGIG (reference sequence). CDR3 size: 13 residues. Deletions cut 7 bases from V and 7 bases from J, with 16 bases between. CDR3 amino acids: CAYQTGPAEKLFF. DNA for the CDR3: TGTGCCTACCAGACAGGACCCGCTGAAAAACTGTTTTTT.

This clone came up a few times. V gene TRBV11-2 combines with J gene TRBJ2-3; D not resolved. The V end lost 3 bases, the J end lost 5 bases, and 6 bases lay between the germline ends. Germline V gives CDR1 SGHAT, CDR2 FQNNGV. CDR3 length equals 12 residues. The DNA of the CDR3 is TGTGCCAGCAGCTTGGCGTTAGATACGCAGTATTTT. Translated: CASSLALDTQYF.

The V call is TRBV4-1, the J call TRBJ1-5, with a weak D call TRBD1 (5 bases). V was clipped by 0 bases and J by 4 bases, with 13 bases between them. Germline V gene data show CDR1 as MGHRA and CDR2 as YSYEKL. CDR3 length: 16 residues. The CDR3 DNA reads TGCGCCAGCAGCCAAGATCCTCTGGGGGGAAATCAGCCCCAGCATTTT. The encoded protein is CASSQDPLGGNQPQHF.

V gene TRBV7-2 combines with J gene TRBJ1-5; possible D gene TRBD1, 6 bases. The length of the CDR3 is 15 residues. Germline lookup yields CDR1 SGHTA and CDR2 FQGNSA. Trimming cost V 1 base and J 7 bases, with 14 bases left between them. This chain's CDR3 is CASSLVAGAGQPQHF. In DNA form, the CDR3 reads TGTGCCAGCAGCTTAGTGGCAGGGGCGGGACAGCCCCAGCATTTT.

The chain combines TRBV5-4 with TRBJ1-4; the D is unclear. This CDR3 comprises 12 residues. Germline CDR1 is SGHNT and CDR2 is YYREEE (reference sequence). Trimming took off 3 bases at V and 8 bases at J, with 8 bases between the two ends. The CDR3 nucleotides read TGTGCCAGCAGCTCTAAGGGAGAAAAACTGTTTTTT. This gives the protein CASSSKGEKLFF. Full variable domain (outside the CDR3, taken from reference TRBV5-4 and TRBJ1-4): ETGVTQSPTHLIKTRGQQVTLRCSSQSGHNTVSWYQQALGQGPQFIFQYYREEENGRGNFPPRFSGLQFPNYSSELNVNALELDDSALYLCASSSKGEKLFFGSGTQLSVL.